This T cell receptor (beta chain) stems from a study of T cell clonotyping in hematopoietic cell transplantation. Overall study: Cytoreduction preceded collection of pretransplant recipient samples.

Concerning this clone: Its target is not known.

Time point: recipient sample about 28 days before transplant, after cytoreduction. Data came from immunoSEQ multiplex PCR; TCRdb stores just in-frame clones and leaves some out. Seen here are some 5,000 clones, 75% to 85% observed once, and the top ten hold less than 15%. Study-level findings and limits: Pathologically expanded recipient clonotypes increased progressively from day 30 to day 180 as diversity fell.

CDR1 SGHTA and CDR2 FQGNSA come from the germline V gene. V was clipped by 3 bases and J by 1 base; unmatched bases: 2. CDR3 length equals 15 residues. Sequenced here: peripheral blood mononuclear cells, sampled before stem cell transplant. The TCR was taken from a woman in her 50s with acute myeloid leukemia. Some clones in this sample may be carry-over from other donors' samples. The chain has TRBV7-2 and TRBJ2-7, with TRBD2 matching 11 bases. The CDR3 loop is CASSFRTSGSYEQYF. The CDR3 coding sequence is TGTGCCAGCAGCTTCCGGACTAGCGGGTCCTACGAGCAGTACTTC.